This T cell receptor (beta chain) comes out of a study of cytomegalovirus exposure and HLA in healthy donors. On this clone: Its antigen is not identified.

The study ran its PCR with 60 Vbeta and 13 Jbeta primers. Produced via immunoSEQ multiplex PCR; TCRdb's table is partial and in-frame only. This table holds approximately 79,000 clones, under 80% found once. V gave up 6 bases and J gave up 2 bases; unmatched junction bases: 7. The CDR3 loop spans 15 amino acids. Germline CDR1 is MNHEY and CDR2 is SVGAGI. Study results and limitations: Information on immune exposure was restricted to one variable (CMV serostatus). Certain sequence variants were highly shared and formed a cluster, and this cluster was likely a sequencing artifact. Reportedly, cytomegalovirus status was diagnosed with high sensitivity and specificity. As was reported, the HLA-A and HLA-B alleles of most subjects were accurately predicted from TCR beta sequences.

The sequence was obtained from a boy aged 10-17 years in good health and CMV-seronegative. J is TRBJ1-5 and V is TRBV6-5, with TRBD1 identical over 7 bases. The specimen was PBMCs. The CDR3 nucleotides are TGTGCCAGCAGGATACAGGGGAATGGCAATCAGCCCCAGCATTTT. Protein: CASRIQGNGNQPQHF.